This record covers a single TCR beta chain. This clonotype was observed many times. Its antigen is still unknown. Qualities for individual bases were not recorded, and no much larger clone is one base off. The CDR3, from cysteine to phenylalanine, totals 13 residues. Only the CDR3 portion is preserved as DNA: 39 bases, with reading frame beginning at the first base. The germline V gene provides CDR1 SQVTM and CDR2 ANQGSEA. V is cut back by 7 bases and J by 4 bases, with 8 bases in the junction unmatched. The record originates from a study of read filtering for tumor transcriptome and immune sequencing (dated by TCRdb to 2020 to 2021). With regard to the full study: The cohort consisted of roughly 18 male and over twelve female patients, with a mean age of 65.9 years and an age range of roughly 45 to 85. Under revised international staging, roughly eight patients fell into R-ISS I, approximately 15 into R-ISS II and 6 or 7 into R-ISS III. After DNase treatment, whole-transcriptome libraries were prepared with the TruSeq RNA Access Library Prep Kit. A main aim was a read-filtering strategy for immune repertoire data, specifically whether clonotypes supported by a single read should be removed. The study compared TCR repertoires from targeted immune repertoire sequencing and bulk whole-transcriptome sequencing run on the same bone marrow samples. TCR-region mapped reads per sample ranged from about 3.5 to 10.27 million with IR-seq versus only roughly 75 to 1273 with RNA-seq.

Each patient had bone marrow sampled at the time of active disease. Ficoll-Hypaque density gradient centrifugation was used to isolate the bone marrow mononuclear cells. Myeloma plasma cells were removed and CD138-negative cells were collected by negative selection after labeling with CD138 magnetic microbeads on a MACS separator. The purity of the isolated cells was checked by flow cytometry with CD138 antibodies on an Attune NxT. TRIzol reagent was used to extract total RNA, which was then quantified with a NanoDrop spectrophotometer. Paired RNA-seq and IR-seq were performed on the CD138-negative bone marrow sample of each patient. General findings and caveats noted by the study authors: When single-read clonotypes were removed, the proportions of shared clonotypes in IR-seq and RNA-seq correlated more strongly. In IR-seq, single-read clonotypes were 80% to 90% of clonotypes but approximately 3.5% of total reads; in RNA-seq they were about 75% of clonotypes and about 41% of reads. The sorted CD138-negative fraction was composed of a mixed bone marrow immune population rather than of purified T cells. Compared with RNA-seq, IR-seq captured clonotypes at much greater depth and more reliably, and a smaller IR-seq throughput was enough to identify most of the shared clonotypes.

Starting from roughly 370 ng RNA, TCR libraries were constructed with the Immunoverse kit using molecular barcoded adaptors that cover the alpha/delta and beta/gamma chains. The same RNA used for transcriptome sequencing was used for TCR library preparation. Sequencing of TCR libraries was carried out on an Illumina HiSeq 4000 with 2 x 150 cycles. The study's own analysis went as follows. Using MiXCR, which included quality filtering and error correction, TCR reads were aligned to human V, D, J and C references and then assembled into CDR3 clonotypes. The tcR package in R was used for analysis of clonotype counts and gene usage diversity. For inspection of raw mapping reads, RNA-seq reads were mapped by STAR aligner version 2.5.3a onto GRCh37 of the human genome. To test how sequencing depth affected the clonotypes detected, IR-seq fastq files were randomly downsampled with Seqtk 1.3. In-frame beta chains were kept once TCRdb had trimmed the public reads at Q25 with fastp and called clones with MiXCR. Entries that share a CDR3 protein sequence are merged under the most common genes and DNA. The V and J calls shown here were made by TCRdb, not taken from the authors' results. This sample comprises some 140,000 distinct CDR3 sequences, around 13% of them detected only once. The top ten clonotypes cover under 9% of the sample.

Sequencing was performed on a population of CD138-negative cells sorted from bone marrow. In the paper's terms, the cell subset or site label means: bone marrow mononuclear cells depleted of CD138+ plasma/myeloma cells by negative magnetic selection. The sequence derives from a donor at least 40 years old with multiple myeloma. In this chain, TRBV29-1 is recombined with TRBJ2-3, with 7 bases aligning to TRBD1. DNA sequence: TGCAGCGCTTCGACAGGGTCCCCAGATACGCAGTATTTT. Translation gives CSASTGSPDTQYF.